Listed here are 30 T cell receptor beta chains from one sample, sequenced in a study of cytomegalovirus exposure and HLA in healthy donors. Primers for the PCR totalled 60 Vbeta and 13 Jbeta. Sequencing was performed with immunoSEQ multiplex PCR; in TCRdb, only in-frame clones are kept and a portion is missing. The sample consists of around 150,000 clones, 70% to 80% of them appearing once. The sequenced material came from PBMCs. The receptors stem from a man younger than 40 in good health and CMV-seronegative.

This chain uses TRBV30 with TRBJ2-5, with a tentative D call TRBD2 (7 bases). The V gene lost 0 bases and the J gene lost 5 bases, with 19 bases spanning the gap. Germline CDR1 GTSNPN, CDR2 SVGIG (reference sequence). The CDR3 totals 16 residues. The chain's CDR3 is CAWSVAGRGIWETQYF. The CDR3, as DNA: TGTGCCTGGAGTGTCGCGGGGAGGGGGATATGGGAGACCCAGTACTTC. The full variable domain, with the rest looked up from reference TRBV30 and TRBJ2-5, is SQTIHQWPATLVQPVGSPLSLECTVEGTSNPNLYWYRQAAGRGLQLLFYSVGIGQISSEVPQNLSASRPQDRQFILSSKKLLLSDSGFYLCAWSVAGRGIWETQYFGPGTRLLVL.

The rearrangement links TRBV19 to TRBJ1-5; 7 bases are shared with TRBD1. Losses at the gene ends were 5 bases for V and 6 bases for J; bases not matched to a gene: 10. In germline, CDR1 is LNHDA, CDR2 SQIVND (reference sequence). The CDR3 is made up of 15 amino acids. CDR3 nucleotide sequence: TGTGCCAGTAGTTATCGACAGGGAGAGAGTCAGCCCCAGCATTTT. It encodes CASSYRQGESQPQHF. Looking up the rest from reference TRBV19 and TRBJ1-5 gives the full variable domain: DGGITQSPKYLFRKEGQNVTLSCEQNLNHDAMYWYRQDPGQGLRLIYYSQIVNDFQKGDIAEGYSVSREKKESFPLTVTSAQKNPTAFYLCASSYRQGESQPQHFGDGTRLSIL.

The V and J genes are TRBV28 and TRBJ2-7; maybe TRBD1 (6 bases). The CDR3 extends over 14 amino acids. Germline values: CDR1 MDHEN, CDR2 SYDVKM. Trimming left V 7 bases short and J 2 bases short, with 15 bases between. CDR3: CASKLQGSAYEQYF. CDR3 sequence (DNA): TGTGCCAGCAAACTACAGGGATCCGCCTACGAGCAGTACTTC.

The chain links TRBV7-8 to TRBJ1-2; 8 bases are shared with TRBD1. The J segment lost 6 bases and the V segment lost 4 bases, leaving 4 bases of the junction unmatched. CDR3 length: 13 residues. Per the germline V gene, CDR1 is SGHVS and CDR2 is FQNEAQ. The CDR3 nucleotides are TGTGCCAGCAGCTCAAGACAGGGGCATGGCTACACCTTC. Translation gives CASSSRQGHGYTF.

CDR3: CASSQDDGGSTYNEQFF. CDR3 DNA sequence: TGCGCCAGCAGCCAAGATGATGGCGGATCTACCTACAATGAGCAGTTCTTC. The chain joins TRBV4-1 to TRBJ2-1; the D is unclear. CDR1 and CDR2 (germline): MGHRA, YSYEKL. With 0 bases removed from V and 2 bases from J, the gap between germline ends came to 14 bases. The CDR3 is 17 amino acids.

The rearrangement uses TRBV21-1 and TRBJ1-5; the table's TRBD1 call for D was not verified on the DNA. TRBV21-1 is given as a pseudogene. The CDR3 consists of 16 residues. This CDR3 is CASSKGDTELLEPQHF. CDR3 coding DNA: TGTGCCAGCAGCAAAGGGGACACAGAGCTCTTGGAGCCCCAGCATTTT.

The CDR3 sequence is CASSPMSPRGTEAFF. CDR3 sequence (DNA): TGCGCCAGCAGCCCCATGTCACCCCGGGGGACTGAAGCTTTCTTT. This chain links TRBV4-1 with TRBJ1-1; D possibly corresponds to TRBD1 (5 bases). CDR1 MGHRA and CDR2 YSYEKL come from the germline V gene. The ends were cut back, 4 bases at V and 5 bases at J, with 17 bases in the middle. The CDR3 length is 15 residues.

In this sample, this clone turned up a few times. V and J are TRBV6-6 and TRBJ2-7; TRBD2 matches at 9 bases. The CDR3 is made up of 14 amino acids. Germline assignment: CDR1 MNHNY and CDR2 SVGAGI (reference sequence). J was trimmed by 0 bases and V by 7 bases; bases with no gene match: 4. Here the CDR3 DNA reads TGTGCCAGCAAGCCTAGCGGGGACTCCTACGAGCAGTACTTC. Protein sequence: CASKPSGDSYEQYF.

V gene TRBV7-2 combines with J gene TRBJ2-2, with TRBD1 as a possible D gene (5 bases). This CDR3 comprises 15 residues. V was clipped by 5 bases and J by 1 base, with 11 bases between them. CDR1 is SGHTA and CDR2 is FQGNSA in the germline V gene. The CDR3, as DNA: TGTGCCAGCAGCCTCCGGACAAGGAACACCGGGGAGCTGTTTTTT. Residues: CASSLRTRNTGELFF.

This clone has just one count. V usage is TRBV29-1 and J usage is TRBJ2-2; 11 bases match TRBD1. The CDR3 is 15 residues long. Losses at the gene ends were 4 bases for V and 7 bases for J; bases not matched to a gene: 8. Germline lookup yields CDR1 SQVTM and CDR2 ANQGSEA. The DNA of the CDR3 is TGCAGCGTTGCTCGGGGGACAGGGGGGGACGGGGAGCTGTTTTTT. Translated, it gives CSVARGTGGDGELFF.

The genes are TRBV27 and TRBJ2-7, with 8 bases aligning to TRBD1. The trim removed 0 bases at V and 4 bases at J, leaving 5 bases unmatched. Germline CDR1 reads MNHEY; CDR2 reads SMNVEV (reference sequence). CDR3 size: 15 residues. In DNA form, the CDR3 reads TGTGCCAGCAGTTTATCGGACAGGGTAAAGTACGAGCAGTACTTC. Amino acid sequence: CASSLSDRVKYEQYF.

This clone was detected many times. J is TRBJ1-2 and V is TRBV11-2; no firm D call. Trimming took off 0 bases at V and 4 bases at J, with 9 bases between the two ends. The germline V gene encodes CDR1 SGHAT and CDR2 FQNNGV. This CDR3 comprises 14 residues. This chain's CDR3 is CASSLDSNPYGYTF. In DNA form, the CDR3 reads TGTGCCAGCAGCTTAGATAGTAACCCCTATGGCTACACCTTC.

The rearrangement uses TRBV29-1 and TRBJ2-5; no clear D. CDR1 and CDR2 (germline): SQVTM, ANQGSEA. V lost 3 bases to trimming and J lost 2 bases, with 7 bases between them. This CDR3 comprises 12 residues. Here the CDR3 reads CSVDVSQETQYF. The CDR3 DNA reads as TGCAGCGTTGATGTGAGTCAAGAGACCCAGTACTTC.

This chain connects TRBV19 to TRBJ1-3, with unresolved D. V was trimmed by 6 bases and J by 4 bases, leaving 7 bases between them. This CDR3 spans 12 amino acids. The germline CDR1 and CDR2 sequences are LNHDA and SQIVND (reference sequence). CDR3 DNA: TGTGCCAGTAGGAAACAGGGAAACACCATATATTTT. Protein sequence: CASRKQGNTIYF.

V usage is TRBV29-1 and J usage is TRBJ1-1, with D maybe TRBD1 (5 bases). The CDR3 covers 12 residues. Germline V lookup: CDR1 SQVTM, CDR2 ANQGSEA. The ends were cut back, 6 bases at V and 10 bases at J, with 18 bases in the middle. In DNA, the CDR3 is TGCAGCGTATTACCGGGTCTCAGGGTAGCTTTCTTT. As protein: CSVLPGLRVAFF.

Comment on this clone: Other DNA sequences in the same sample also yield this CDR3. This chain uses TRBV11-3 with TRBJ1-1, with TRBD1 matching over 7 bases. The CDR3 consists of 14 residues. V gave up 2 bases and J gave up 2 bases; unmatched junction bases: 2. CDR1 and CDR2 (germline): SGHNT, YENEEA. CDR3 bases: TGTGCCAGCAGCTTATCAGGGGGAAACACTGAAGCTTTCTTT. Translation gives CASSLSGGNTEAFF.

The table lists this clone with a few counts. The rearrangement joins TRBV12-5 to TRBJ2-7; TRBD1 is a possible D gene (6 bases). Germline V gene sequence: CDR1 LGHNT, CDR2 FRNRAP. The CDR3 runs to 15 residues. Trimming pared 0 bases from V and 1 base from J, leaving 10 bases between. CDR3 in amino acids: CASGLVGDISYEQYF. The CDR3, as DNA: TGTGCTAGTGGTTTGGTAGGGGACATATCCTACGAGCAGTACTTC.

The rearrangement links TRBV28 to TRBJ2-7, with TRBD1 identical over 7 bases. V was pared by 5 bases and J by 6 bases, with 1 base of the junction left unmatched. Germline V gives CDR1 MDHEN, CDR2 SYDVKM. CDR3 size: 11 residues. The CDR3 sequence is CASSRGREQYF. As DNA, the CDR3 is TGTGCCAGCAGTAGGGGGCGCGAGCAGTACTTC.

The V and J genes are TRBV6-5 and TRBJ1-5; the D is unclear. Germline V gene sequence: CDR1 MNHEY, CDR2 SVGAGI. This CDR3 region has 15 residues. Trimming shortened V by 0 bases and J by 0 bases, and 6 bases separated the two germline ends. The CDR3 spells CASSYSYGSNQPQHF. The CDR3, as DNA: TGTGCCAGCAGTTACTCTTACGGTAGCAATCAGCCCCAGCATTTT.

The chain carries TRBV7-2 and TRBJ1-1, with D uncertain. The V gene's germline CDR1 is SGHTA and CDR2 FQGNSA. CDR3 length: 12 amino acids. V was clipped by 5 bases and J by 1 base, with 5 bases between them. CDR3 DNA sequence: TGTGCCAGCAGCATACAGAACACTGAAGCTTTCTTT. It yields the protein CASSIQNTEAFF. The full variable domain, with the rest looked up from reference TRBV7-2 and TRBJ1-1, is GAGVSQSPSNKVTEKGKDVELRCDPISGHTALYWYRQSLGQGLEFLIYFQGNSAPDKSGLPSDRFSAERTGGSVSTLTIQRTQQEDSAVYLCASSIQNTEAFFGQGTRLTVV.

This chain links TRBV7-3 with TRBJ2-2; 7 bases map to TRBD1. In germline, CDR1 is SGHTA, CDR2 FQGTGA. The CDR3 loop spans 12 amino acids. The junction had 0 bases not matched to a gene; V was cut back by 5 bases and J by 6 bases. The CDR3 sequence: CASSTGAGELFF. As DNA, the CDR3 is TGTGCCAGCAGCACAGGGGCCGGGGAGCTGTTTTTT.

The rearrangement uses TRBV6-1 and TRBJ2-5, with D possibly being TRBD1 (5 bases). Trimming took 7 bases from V and 5 from J, leaving 17 bases between them. Germline V gene lookup returns CDR1 MNHNS and CDR2 SASEGT. The CDR3 consists of 14 residues. Here the CDR3 reads CASIKGAQRETQYF. The CDR3 DNA reads TGTGCCAGCATCAAAGGGGCCCAGAGGGAGACCCAGTACTTC.

This clone was seen only once. V is TRBV7-9 and J is TRBJ2-5; TRBD2 agrees at 7 bases. Germline CDR1 SEHNR, CDR2 FQNEAQ (reference sequence). Trimming removed 0 bases from V and 5 bases from J; junction bases left unmatched: 9. This CDR3 spans 16 amino acids. CDR3: CASSLARTVSGETQYF. The CDR3 region has the DNA TGTGCCAGCAGCTTAGCGCGAACAGTTAGCGGGGAGACCCAGTACTTC.

CDR3 in DNA: TGCGCCAGCAGCCCTGGCGGGAGGGCGGTAGATACGCAGTATTTT. This sequence encodes CASSPGGRAVDTQYF. The V and J genes are TRBV4-1 and TRBJ2-3; 9 bases are shared with TRBD2. The junction had 7 bases not matched to a gene; V was cut back by 4 bases and J by 5 bases. The germline gives CDR1 MGHRA, CDR2 YSYEKL. The CDR3 is made up of 15 amino acids.

As regards this clone: In the same sample, other DNA sequences code for this CDR3. The chain combines TRBV29-1 with TRBJ2-5; D might be TRBD2 (6 bases). The CDR3 is 10 residues long. CDR1 SQVTM and CDR2 ANQGSEA come from the germline V gene. V dropped 6 bases and J dropped 5 bases, with 7 bases sitting between them. In DNA form, the CDR3 reads TGCAGCGTCGGGGGTGAGACCCAGTACTTC. Translation gives CSVGGETQYF.

The J gene is TRBJ2-3, the V gene TRBV7-2; D is perhaps TRBD2 (6 bases). This CDR3 has 17 amino acids. Trimming took off 4 bases at V and 4 bases at J, with 21 bases between the two ends. CDR1 is SGHTA, CDR2 FQGNSA, per germline. Here the CDR3 reads CASSYFGDSGTADTQYF. CDR3 sequence (DNA): TGTGCCAGCAGCTACTTCGGGGACTCAGGGACCGCAGATACGCAGTATTTT.

The chain employs TRBV27 and TRBJ1-2, with TRBD1 matching over 7 bases. V trimming: 6 bases; J trimming: 2 bases; junction bases outside the gene matches: 3. The CDR3 is 13 amino acids. The germline V gene encodes CDR1 MNHEY and CDR2 SMNVEV (reference sequence). CDR3 sequence: CASSTQGNYGYTF. The CDR3 nucleotides are TGTGCCAGCAGCACACAGGGGAACTATGGCTACACCTTC.

CDR3 loop: CASSDVPGLVSQFF. The DNA of the CDR3 is TGTGCCAGCAGTGACGTCCCGGGACTAGTTTCGCAGTTCTTC. The V and J genes are TRBV2 and TRBJ2-1; 8 nucleotides match TRBD2. CDR3 length: 14 amino acids. Looked up from germline, CDR1 is SNHLY and CDR2 is FYNNEI. With V trimmed by 3 bases and J by 12 bases, 10 bases remained unmatched.

V usage is TRBV4-1 and J usage is TRBJ1-1; 8 positions agree with TRBD1. The V segment lost 3 bases and the J segment 5 bases; nucleotides outside the gene matches: 8. The germline CDR1 and CDR2 sequences are MGHRA and YSYEKL. The CDR3 is 15 amino acids. The CDR3, as DNA: TGCGCCAGCAGCCAGGCCGGGACAGGAATTACTGAAGCTTTCTTT. Amino acid sequence: CASSQAGTGITEAFF.

The J gene is TRBJ2-7, the V gene TRBV4-1; 12 bases are shared with TRBD1. This CDR3 has 21 residues. The V gene end was trimmed by 3 bases and the J gene end by 7 bases; junction bases not matched to a gene: 25. Germline CDR1 and CDR2: MGHRA and YSYEKL. CDR3 bases: TGCGCCAGCAGCCATCCTCCGGGACAGGGGGCTCTAGCGGGAGTCTCGGGGGAGCAGTACTTC. Translating gives CASSHPPGQGALAGVSGEQYF.